The present entry profiles one TCR beta chain with its context. The method was immunoSEQ multiplex PCR; TCRdb's version includes in-frame clones alone and lacks a portion of them. The profile shows under 250,000 clones, roughly 87% of them singletons. This entry comes from a study of cytomegalovirus exposure and HLA in healthy donors. Germline CDR1 MNHEY, CDR2 SVGAGI. The ends lost 5 bases at V and 5 bases at J; junction bases unmatched: 7. There are 15 residues in the CDR3. The TCR comes from a young woman in good health and CMV-seropositive. The gene calls are TRBV6-5 and TRBJ1-5, with 9 nucleotides matching TRBD1. Input material: PBMCs. The CDR3 loop is CASSPGTGRHQPQHF. In DNA form, the CDR3 reads TGTGCCAGCAGTCCCGGGACAGGGAGACATCAGCCCCAGCATTTT.